This is a list of T cell receptor beta chains from one sample in a study of blood T cell repertoires in COVID-19. Repertoires were generated with immunoSEQ multiplex PCR, while TCRdb's copy carries only in-frame clones and drops some. Counted here are 70,000 to 90,000 clones, about 85% occurring once; the ten biggest clones make up about 4%. The sample consisted of peripheral blood. These receptors were taken from a man between 60 and 75 years old with acute or convalescent COVID-19. CDR3s include the opening cysteine and the closing phenylalanine or tryptophan. A D gene is named only where the DNA matches it firmly. Size is stated for part of the rows, as once, few or many counts, or as a class when the clone is expanded.

DNA,CDR3,D,V,size,J
TGCGCCAGCAGCCTCGACAGGGGGTCCTATGGCTACACCTTC,CASSLDRGSYGYTF,TRBD1,TRBV5-1,.,TRBJ1-2
TGCGCCAGCAGCTCCTACTACAATGAGCAGTTCTTC,CASSSYYNEQFF,.,TRBV5-1,.,TRBJ2-1
TGCAGCGTTCTGACAGGGGGCAGGGATGGCTACACCTTC,CSVLTGGRDGYTF,TRBD1,TRBV29-1,once,TRBJ1-2
TGTGCCAGCAGTTTATCGGGGGGGGCGCGAGGCTACACCTTC,CASSLSGGARGYTF,.,TRBV27,few,TRBJ1-2
TGCGCCAGCAGCTGGACGACAGCCACCATGAACACTGAAGCTTTCTTT,CASSWTTATMNTEAFF,.,TRBV5-1,.,TRBJ1-1
TGCAGCGTTGGACAGGACAATAGCAATCAGCCCCAGCATTTT,CSVGQDNSNQPQHF,.,TRBV29-1,.,TRBJ1-5
TGTGCCAGCAGCTTAGATGTGGGGACAGGGCTAGATACGCAGTATTTT,CASSLDVGTGLDTQYF,TRBD1,TRBV11-2,.,TRBJ2-3
TGTGCCAGCAGCGAACAGGGGCGACCTGGAAACACCATATATTTT,CASSEQGRPGNTIYF,TRBD1,TRBV5-4,.,TRBJ1-3
TGCAGCGTTGAAGATCGGGGGGTCAGCGAGCAGTACTTC,CSVEDRGVSEQYF,TRBD2,TRBV29-1,once,TRBJ2-7
TGTGCCAGCAGCCAAGATGCTAGCGGGAGTCGTATTGAGCAGTTCTTC,CASSQDASGSRIEQFF,TRBD2,TRBV14,once,TRBJ2-1
TGTGCCAGCAGCTTGGCTGGGGGGACTAATGAAAAACTGTTTTTT,CASSLAGGTNEKLFF,.,TRBV13,.,TRBJ1-4
TGCGCCAGCAAGATTGAGGGCCCGTTCGACTTCTCTGGGGCCAACGTCCTGACTTTC,CASKIEGPFDFSGANVLTF,.,TRBV10-2,.,TRBJ2-6
TGTGCCTGGACTAAGTACCAAGAGACCCAGTACTTC,CAWTKYQETQYF,.,TRBV30,.,TRBJ2-5
TGTGCCAGTAGTATAGGGACAGCTAATGAAAAACTGTTTTTT,CASSIGTANEKLFF,.,TRBV19,.,TRBJ1-4
TGCGCCAGCAGCTTGGGGGGACAGGGGAGGACCAAAAACATTCAGTACTTC,CASSLGGQGRTKNIQYF,TRBD1,TRBV5-1,.,TRBJ2-4
TGCGCCAGCAGCCGAGTTACAGGGGATTCACCCCTCCACTTT,CASSRVTGDSPLHF,TRBD1,TRBV4-3,.,TRBJ1-6
TGTGCCAGTACGGGCAATCGGGGTCAGCCCCAGCATTTT,CASTGNRGQPQHF,.,TRBV19,.,TRBJ1-5
TGCGCCAGCAGCTTGGATCCTAGCGGGGGGAACACCGGGGAGCTGTTTTTT,CASSLDPSGGNTGELFF,TRBD2,TRBV5-1,.,TRBJ2-2
TGCGCCAGCAGCTTTACAGGGGGAGCGGGACAAGAGACCCAGTACTTC,CASSFTGGAGQETQYF,.,TRBV5-1,.,TRBJ2-5
TGTGCCAGCAGTCTCGGGGGGCGGGCTGAGCAGTTCTTC,CASSLGGRAEQFF,.,TRBV12-3/TRBV12-4,.,TRBJ2-1
TGCAGCGTTGCAGGGGTCCTACGATCTTCAGGGCAGTACTTC,CSVAGVLRSSGQYF,.,TRBV29-1,.,TRBJ2-7
TGTGCCAGCAGCAATGGGCGACAGGGGGCCTACGAGCAGTACTTC,CASSNGRQGAYEQYF,.,TRBV21-1,.,TRBJ2-7
TGTGCCAGCAGCTTGGCCGGGGGGGGCGCCCTGAACACTGAAGCTTTCTTT,CASSLAGGGALNTEAFF,.,TRBV5-4,.,TRBJ1-1
TGTGCCAGCAGCCGAACAGGGGGCAACTATGGCTACACCTTC,CASSRTGGNYGYTF,TRBD1,TRBV5-6,.,TRBJ1-2
TGTGCCAGCAGCTTCGCACTACCCTACGAGCAGTACTTC,CASSFALPYEQYF,.,TRBV7-2,.,TRBJ2-7
TGTGCCAGCAGCTTAGACAACATACGGGGGGGCTCCTACGAGCAGTACTTC,CASSLDNIRGGSYEQYF,TRBD2,TRBV7-2,.,TRBJ2-7
TGCAGCGTTGATGAAACACTGAACACTGAAGCTTTCTTT,CSVDETLNTEAFF,.,TRBV29-1,.,TRBJ1-1
TGTGCCAGCCGGGACAAAATTGTTTCACCCCTCCACTTT,CASRDKIVSPLHF,.,TRBV6-5,once,TRBJ1-6
TGTGCCACGCGGTATAAGGGGGTCGGTGGCTACACCTTC,CATRYKGVGGYTF,.,TRBV6-5,.,TRBJ1-2
TGTGCCAGTACCCCGACAGGCAAGAACACTGAAGCTTTCTTT,CASTPTGKNTEAFF,.,TRBV19,.,TRBJ1-1
TGCGCCAGCAGCCTAGCGGGGGGCCCTTACAATGAGCAGTTCTTC,CASSLAGGPYNEQFF,TRBD2,TRBV4-3,.,TRBJ2-1
TGCGCCAGCAGCCAGGGACTGCGGTGGGGCTACACCTTC,CASSQGLRWGYTF,.,TRBV10-1,once,TRBJ1-2
TGCGCCAGCAAACCAGGACAGGGGCACAAATACGAGCAGTACTTC,CASKPGQGHKYEQYF,TRBD1,TRBV5-1,few,TRBJ2-7
TGTGCCAGCAGCGGGGTGAGGAGGGACTACGAGCAGTACTTC,CASSGVRRDYEQYF,.,TRBV7-9,.,TRBJ2-7
TGTGCAAGTCGCTTAGCGGGACTAGCACGGGGCCAAGAGACCCAGTACTTC,CASRLAGLARGQETQYF,.,TRBV12-2,.,TRBJ2-5
TGTGCCAGCAGCCCACGGACAGCGGGGGATACGCAGTATTTT,CASSPRTAGDTQYF,.,TRBV11-2,.,TRBJ2-3
TGCGCCAGCGGCCCCGGGACAGGGCGGCCAGATACGCAGTATTTT,CASGPGTGRPDTQYF,TRBD1,TRBV5-1,.,TRBJ2-3
TGTGCCAGCAGCCCCAGGGGGCGCCTAAAGAACACTGAAGCTTTCTTT,CASSPRGRLKNTEAFF,TRBD1,TRBV7-6,.,TRBJ1-1
TGTGCTAGCAGCTTACCAGGGGCAGATGAGCAGTTCTTC,CASSLPGADEQFF,.,TRBV7-7,few,TRBJ2-1
TGTGCCTGGAGTAATGGACAGGGACATGCTGGAAACACCATATATTTT,CAWSNGQGHAGNTIYF,TRBD1,TRBV30,many,TRBJ1-3
TGTGCCAGCAGCAGCCCGGGGTCGGCCAAAAACATTCAGTACTTC,CASSSPGSAKNIQYF,.,TRBV27,once,TRBJ2-4
TGTGCCAGCAGCTTCGGGGCGGGGGGGGAGACCCAGTACTTC,CASSFGAGGETQYF,TRBD2,TRBV5-4,.,TRBJ2-5
TGTGCCAGCAGTTTCTCGGACAGAAATCAGCCCCAGCATTTT,CASSFSDRNQPQHF,.,TRBV6-1,.,TRBJ1-5
TGTGCCAGCAGTTGGCCGACTAGCGGGGGGGCCGGGGACACCGGGGAGCTGTTTTTT,CASSWPTSGGAGDTGELFF,TRBD2,TRBV27,.,TRBJ2-2
TGTGCCAGCAGCTTACTTAGCAGAAGCAATCAGCCCCAGCATTTT,CASSLLSRSNQPQHF,.,TRBV7-8,.,TRBJ1-5
TGTGCCAGCAGTTTGCGGGCCAGCTATGGCTACACCTTC,CASSLRASYGYTF,.,TRBV7-2,.,TRBJ1-2
TGTGCCAGCAGCTTAGAGGCAGGGTTCGCTGAAGCTTTCTTT,CASSLEAGFAEAFF,.,TRBV11-2,few,TRBJ1-1
TGTGCCAGCAGTTACTCTTCTAGCGGGAGATCCTACGAGCAGTACTTC,CASSYSSSGRSYEQYF,TRBD2,TRBV6-5,.,TRBJ2-7
TGTGCCAGCAGTGAACAGGGAAACACCATATATTTT,CASSEQGNTIYF,.,TRBV6-1,.,TRBJ1-3
TGTGCCAGCAGACAGGACAGGGAGGTCGCCGGGGAGCTGTTTTTT,CASRQDREVAGELFF,TRBD1,TRBV6-5,.,TRBJ2-2
TGTGCCTGGAGTAGGGGGAATTCGAACACTGAAGCTTTCTTT,CAWSRGNSNTEAFF,.,TRBV30,.,TRBJ1-1
TGCGCCAGCAGCCTCACGGCTAGCGGGGGATCCCAAGAGACCCAGTACTTC,CASSLTASGGSQETQYF,TRBD2,TRBV4-1,.,TRBJ2-5
TGTGCCAGCAGTTCCACACCGGGACAGTTCAATCAGCCCCAGCATTTT,CASSSTPGQFNQPQHF,TRBD1,TRBV27,.,TRBJ1-5
TGTGCCAGTAGTGCCGAAACCGGGACATATAACTATGGCTACACCTTC,CASSAETGTYNYGYTF,.,TRBV19,.,TRBJ1-2
TGTGCCAGCAGTGTTCGGGGCACAGATACGCAGTATTTT,CASSVRGTDTQYF,.,TRBV2,.,TRBJ2-3
TGCGCCAGCAGCTTGGCGTCAGCGGATGAGCAGTTCTTC,CASSLASADEQFF,.,TRBV5-1,.,TRBJ2-1
TGTGCCAGCAGCCAATTTTGGGCGGGGGAGCAGTACTTC,CASSQFWAGEQYF,.,TRBV3-1/TRBV3-2,.,TRBJ2-7